This T cell receptor beta chain was recorded in a study of metastatic and nonmetastatic thyroid tumors. Study context: Repertoires were compared across blood and tumor or nodule tissue from malignant and benign thyroid patients. General study results and limits: Compared with benign nodules, malignant thyroid tumors were reported to have significantly higher TCR beta diversity in both blood and tumor.

This clone was recorded many times. Antigen specificity is unknown. Every patient was untreated before thyroid surgery. Original handling: A classifier for distant metastasis in papillary thyroid cancer was constructed using CDR3 differences observed across clinicopathological groups. TCRdb re-analyzed the PCR reads through MiXCR. The V and J calls were not made by the authors but by TCRdb's processing. The sample shows 25,000 or so clones, over 12% of them seen only once. The origin of this receptor is a male donor with papillary thyroid cancer or a benign thyroid nodule (not recorded which). Some clones in this sample may be carry-over from other donors' samples. Sequences were obtained from blood.

As DNA, the CDR3 is TGTGCCAGCTCACCACAGAACTACAATGAGCAGTTCTTC. Translated, it gives CASSPQNYNEQFF. V gene TRBV18 combines with J gene TRBJ2-1; D is unclear. CDR3 length: 13 residues. In germline, CDR1 is KGHSH, CDR2 LQKENI. V was pared by 1 base and J by 3 bases, with 4 bases between.